Below, 14 T cell receptor beta chains from the same sample are listed, as sequenced in a study of Ad26.COV2.S vaccination and SARS-CoV-2 variants. The data were produced by immunoSEQ multiplex PCR, yet TCRdb's version contains in-frame clones alone and is incomplete. This sample has over 350,000 clones, with roughly nine tenths found just once. Regarding treatment: some 20 received Ad26.COV2.S at low or high dose, single or two shots; 5 received placebo; per-sample allocation not given. Material that was analyzed had been drawn on day 63 after the first vaccine or placebo injection. The source material was peripheral blood, sampled in a trial of Ad26.COV2.S vaccine versus placebo. Receptors were obtained from a person aged 18-60 years who received the Ad26.COV2.S COVID-19 vaccine or a placebo.

This clone has only a few counts. The identical CDR3 is also encoded by other nucleotide sequences in the sample. V usage is TRBV5-1 and J usage is TRBJ1-3, with TRBD1 as a possible D gene (6 bases). The CDR3 loop spans 14 amino acids. The V end lost 4 bases, the J end lost 2 bases, and 10 bases lay between the germline ends. CDR1 and CDR2 from the germline V gene are SGHRS and YFSETQ. The CDR3 coding sequence is TGCGCCAGCAGCCCGACAGGTGCTGGAAACACCATATATTTT. Translated: CASSPTGAGNTIYF.

The V and J genes are TRBV19 and TRBJ1-4; D remains unclear. This CDR3 region has 16 residues. The V end lost 1 base, the J end lost 3 bases, and 12 bases lay between the germline ends. Looked up from germline, CDR1 is LNHDA and CDR2 is SQIVND (reference sequence). The CDR3 sequence: CASSIVGKRANEKLFF. The DNA for the CDR3 is TGTGCCAGTAGTATAGTGGGGAAGAGGGCTAATGAAAAACTGTTTTTT. Variable domain in full (rest from reference TRBV19 and TRBJ1-4): DGGITQSPKYLFRKEGQNVTLSCEQNLNHDAMYWYRQDPGQGLRLIYYSQIVNDFQKGDIAEGYSVSREKKESFPLTVTSAQKNPTAFYLCASSIVGKRANEKLFFGSGTQLSVL.

This clone is a singleton in its sample. The V call is TRBV6-1, the J call TRBJ1-5, with D unresolved. Germline CDR1 reads MNHNS; CDR2 reads SASEGT. V was shortened by 3 bases and J by 7 bases, with 10 bases between the two germline ends. This CDR3 has 13 amino acids. CDR3 residues: CASSEYGRQPQHF. In DNA form, the CDR3 reads TGTGCCAGCAGTGAGTACGGACGACAGCCCCAGCATTTT.

The V call is TRBV28, the J call TRBJ1-5, with D possibly TRBD1 on 6 matching bases. There are 17 residues in the CDR3. Germline V lookup: CDR1 MDHEN, CDR2 SYDVKM. Trimming took 8 bases from V and 0 from J, leaving 20 bases between them. The CDR3 DNA sequence: TGTGCCAGCGGGGGGGGTGCAGGGGAGAATAGCAATCAGCCCCAGCATTTT. Translating gives CASGGGAGENSNQPQHF. The variable domain in full, with the rest retrieved from reference TRBV28 and TRBJ1-5, is DVKVTQSSRYLVKRTGEKVFLECVQDMDHENMFWYRQDPGLGLRLIYFSYDVKMKEKGDIPEGYSVSREKKERFSLILESASTNQTSMYLCASGGGAGENSNQPQHFGDGTRLSIL.

This CDR3 reads CASSERGSSGSPLHF. In nucleotides, the CDR3 is TGTGCCAGCAGTGAAAGAGGCAGCTCTGGGTCACCCCTCCACTTT. The chain joins TRBV6-1 to TRBJ1-6; D is ambiguous. The CDR3 is made up of 15 amino acids. V was trimmed by 2 bases and J by 10 bases, leaving 15 bases between them. Looked up from germline, CDR1 is MNHNS and CDR2 is SASEGT.

The chain joins TRBV6-5 to TRBJ2-7; 14 bases are shared with TRBD2. The germline gives CDR1 MNHEY, CDR2 SVGAGI. The CDR3 is made up of 15 amino acids. The ends lost 6 bases at V and 4 bases at J; junction bases unmatched: 5. CDR3 DNA: TGTGCCAGCAGCCTCGGGACTAGCGGGGGTTACGAGCAGTACTTC. It specifies CASSLGTSGGYEQYF.

Written as DNA, the CDR3 is TGCGCCAGCAGCTCAAGACAGGGTACCTACGAGCAGTACTTC. Translated, it gives CASSSRQGTYEQYF. The chain couples TRBV4-3 to TRBJ2-7; 7 bases match TRBD1. CDR3 length equals 14 residues. V was pared by 5 bases and J by 2 bases, with 6 bases of the junction left unmatched. CDR1 LGHNA and CDR2 YSLEER come from the germline V gene.

The chain links TRBV10-3 to TRBJ1-1; D gene unclear. The V gene lost 2 bases and the J gene lost 3 bases, with 4 bases spanning the gap. Germline V gives CDR1 ENHRY, CDR2 SYGVKD. There are 12 residues in the CDR3. DNA of the CDR3: TGTGCCATCAGTGAGGAGTACACTGAAGCTTTCTTT. Protein: CAISEEYTEAFF.

The rearrangement uses TRBV18 and TRBJ1-3; no clear D gene. The CDR3 extends over 17 amino acids. CDR1 and CDR2 (germline): KGHSH, LQKENI. V lost 2 bases to trimming and J lost 0 bases, with 14 bases between them. The CDR3 loop is CASSPSTATPSGNTIYF. The CDR3 nucleotides read TGTGCCAGCTCACCAAGCACTGCTACCCCCTCTGGAAACACCATATATTTT.

The rearrangement uses TRBV7-2 and TRBJ1-3, with TRBD1 identical over 9 bases. The germline V gene has CDR1 SGHTA and CDR2 FQGNSA. Trimming at V came to 4 bases and at J to 4 bases, leaving 5 bases not matched to a gene. CDR3 length: 15 amino acids. Here the CDR3 reads CASSSGQGSGNTIYF. CDR3 in DNA: TGTGCCAGCAGCTCAGGACAGGGGAGCGGAAACACCATATATTTT.

This chain links TRBV5-5 with TRBJ2-4; D is unresolved. V dropped 7 bases and J dropped 1 base, with 18 bases sitting between them. This CDR3 region has 16 residues. The germline V gene encodes CDR1 SGHKS and CDR2 YYEKEE (reference sequence). This chain's CDR3 is CASAHDPSIAKNIQYF. CDR3 DNA: TGTGCCAGCGCCCACGACCCTTCGATTGCCAAAAACATTCAGTACTTC.

The V gene is TRBV6-2 or TRBV6-3, the J gene TRBJ1-2, with D unclear. In germline, CDR1 is MNHEY, CDR2 SVGEGT. This CDR3 is built from 15 residues. Trimming removed 2 bases at V and 5 bases at J, with 15 bases between. The CDR3 reads CASSYADPGGYGYTF. The CDR3 coding sequence is TGTGCCAGCAGTTACGCCGACCCTGGCGGTTATGGCTACACCTTC.

CDR3: CASSLSGSQETQYF. CDR3 bases: TGTGCCAGCAGCCTTAGCGGAAGTCAAGAGACCCAGTACTTC. V and J are TRBV2 and TRBJ2-5; maybe TRBD2 (6 bases). Germline V lookup: CDR1 SNHLY, CDR2 FYNNEI. The CDR3 is 14 residues long. The V gene lost 6 bases and the J gene lost 2 bases, with 13 bases spanning the gap.

V is TRBV4-1 and J is TRBJ1-4; D is unresolved. CDR1 and CDR2 (germline): MGHRA, YSYEKL. Trimming removed 2 bases at V and 6 bases at J, with 7 bases between. This CDR3 is 13 amino acids long. The CDR3 DNA reads TGCGCCAGCAGCCAACGATTGGATGAAAAACTGTTTTTT. This codes for CASSQRLDEKLFF.